This T cell receptor (beta chain) was captured by sequencing in a study of blood T cell repertoires in COVID-19 (dated by TCRdb to 2018 to 2021). About the investigation overall: Samples covering the acute and convalescent phases of COVID-19 were provided by collaborators in the United States, Italy and Spain. The material from the prospective study consisted of cDNA or gDNA derived from T cells, B-cell-depleted T cells, or PBMCs. Subjects who had been exposed to COVID-19, were actively infected with it, or had recovered from it provided the deeply sampled blood TCRbeta repertoires that made up the dataset. The repertoires were released in a freely available public database intended as a resource for research on the immune response to SARS-CoV-2. The samples were drawn from the first 160 participants of the ongoing ImmuneRACE study and from 1,200 or so subjects provided by 6 global collaborators. Nearly every sample came with metadata listing a de-identified subject ID, COVID-19 status, age in years and sex. Where available, HLA class I and class II types were taken from metadata supplied by the sample provider and were not determined by assay-based typing. General study outcomes and caveats: The quantity of clinical and demographic metadata differed by source and by participant and was supplied without curation.

TCRbeta CDR3 regions were amplified from genomic DNA by means of the immunoSEQ Assay, a bias-controlled multiplex PCR. On the study's bioinformatics: The number of nucleated cells in each sample was estimated by amplification of reference gene primers within the assay. To quantify the absolute abundance of each unique TCRbeta CDR3 rearrangement, sequence reads were collapsed and filtered. For each sample, productive Simpson clonality was calculated as the square root of Simpson's diversity index across productive rearrangements. Held by TCRdb, this immuneACCESS table contains in-frame sequences only and omits some clones. Under half of the omission traces to an unresolved V gene where checked; the cause of the rest is unknown. V, J and clone size were drawn from that table, and D and trimming were deduced from the DNA. The sample includes about 120,000 clones, with around 91% observed a single time. The top ten constitute around 30% of the sample.

The CDR3 spans 13 residues, from the cysteine through the phenylalanine. CDR3 DNA is the only sequence kept; it has 39 bases, read in frame from the first base. Compared with germline, V lacks 4 bases and J lacks 10 bases; bases without a gene match: 7. Reading the germline V gene gives CDR1 MNHEY and CDR2 SVGAGI. About this clone itself: Its specific antigen is unknown. Base qualities are not at hand, and no much larger clone is one base apart.

Collaborating institutions collected whole blood in K2EDTA tubes following their own protocols. For TCRbeta analysis, collaborator samples were shipped as frozen whole blood, as isolated PBMCs, or as DNA extracted from either sample type. Recombination linked TRBV6-5 to TRBJ2-1; 7 nucleotides in the junction match TRBD1. The sample taken for sequencing was peripheral blood. This TCR derives from a man between 65 and 79 years old with active or convalescent COVID-19. The DNA is TGTGCCAGCAGTTTGACAGGGTCTAGGGAGCAGTTCTTC. It translates to CASSLTGSREQFF.